This T cell receptor beta chain was sequenced during a study of T cell changes during pregnancy in multiple sclerosis. The ends lost 6 bases at V and 2 bases at J; junction bases unmatched: 4. CDR3 length equals 14 residues. Germline values: CDR1 LNHDA, CDR2 SQIVND (reference sequence). The method was immunoSEQ multiplex PCR; TCRdb's version includes in-frame clones alone and lacks a portion of them. Of tens of thousands of clones in the sample, about 90% were seen once. The gene calls are TRBV19 and TRBJ2-7, with 10 bases lining up with TRBD2. The origin of this receptor is a female donor in good health, enrolled as a control in a pregnancy study. The sample in question was CD4+ T cells from peripheral blood mononuclear cells, obtained in the second trimester of pregnancy. CDR3: CASSRAGGTYEQYF. In DNA form, the CDR3 reads TGTGCCAGTAGCCGAGCGGGAGGGACCTACGAGCAGTACTTC.